This T cell receptor beta chain comes out of a study of identical twins. Study-level findings and limits: Out-of-frame TCR alpha sharing observed in monozygotic twins exceeded model estimates.

The CDR3 length is 14 residues. Trimming shortened V by 5 bases and J by 5 bases, and 15 bases separated the two germline ends. TCRdb redid the calling of the 5' RACE reads with MiXCR, one entry per CDR3 protein. The sample lists about 470,000 distinct CDR3 sequences, about 24% occurring once. As for this clonotype: Its antigen is undetermined.

This sample was shared with a second study, whose subject was T cells expressing NK-cell markers. That paper adds: Restriction of the sorted population to alpha-beta TCR T cells was achieved in several experiments with an anti-gamma-delta TCR antibody.

The clonotype was recovered from a woman under 30 in good health. The rearrangement links TRBV12-3 or TRBV12-4 to TRBJ1-1; D not resolved. The sequenced sample was CD4+ T cells sorted from blood. As DNA, the CDR3 is TGTGCCAGCAGTCCGCAGGTCCCGGGGACTGAAGCTTTCTTT. Translation gives CASSPQVPGTEAFF.